The 23 T cell receptor beta chains in this list originate from one sample, sequenced in a study of identical twins. TCRdb re-called the 5' RACE reads through MiXCR, storing one row per CDR3 protein. The data show 1.5 million or so distinct CDR3 sequences, with roughly 35% seen just once and about 0.27% held by the top ten. Sequenced sample: cord blood. The receptors stem from a newborn girl in good health.

This clonotype has a handful of counts. This chain joins TRBV12-5 and TRBJ2-5, with D possibly called TRBD1 or TRBD2 (6 bases each). The germline V gene encodes CDR1 LGHNT and CDR2 FRNRAP. This CDR3 is 14 amino acids long. V lost 5 bases and J lost 5, with 15 bases in between. The CDR3 DNA reads TGTGCTAGTGGTAGGGGGGCAGGGTGGGAGACCCAGTACTTC. The encoded protein is CASGRGAGWETQYF.

On this clonotype: A junction boundary mismatches the germline segment, possibly from a read error. CDR3 bases: TGTGCCGGCAGTGAACAGGGGCTGCACTATGGCTACACCTTC. It is translated as CAGSEQGLHYGYTF. The chain joins TRBV2 to TRBJ1-2; 7 nucleotides match TRBD1. This CDR3 spans 14 amino acids. Germline CDR1 is SNHLY and CDR2 is FYNNEI.

This clonotype came up a few times. The rearrangement uses TRBV3-1 and TRBJ2-1; perhaps D is TRBD1 or TRBD2 (5 bases each). This CDR3 spans 18 amino acids. V was cut by 4 bases and J by 1 base, with 20 bases left in between. The germline gives CDR1 LGHDT, CDR2 YNNKEL (reference sequence). DNA of the CDR3: TGTGCCAGCAGCCCGAGGGGCGGACCCTTAAGGTCCTACAATGAGCAGTTCTTC. Protein sequence: CASSPRGGPLRSYNEQFF.

The chain recombines TRBV5-1 with TRBJ2-3; maybe TRBD2 (6 bases). The germline V gene has CDR1 SGHRS and CDR2 YFSETQ. There are 15 residues in the CDR3. The V end was cut by 0 bases, the J end by 6 bases, with 14 bases between. The CDR3 DNA sequence: TGCGCCAGCAGCTTGGGCGGGAATACTGTTGATACGCAGTATTTT. Its translation is CASSLGGNTVDTQYF.

There are a few counts of this clonotype. CDR3 loop: CASSEDRGRFTYEQYF. The CDR3 nucleotides are TGTGCCAGCAGTGAGGACAGGGGCCGTTTTACCTACGAGCAGTACTTC. The chain uses TRBV25-1 and TRBJ2-7; 9 nucleotides agree with TRBD1. This CDR3 is built from 16 residues. Germline CDR1 is MGHDK and CDR2 is SYGVNS. The ends lost 3 bases at V and 2 bases at J; junction bases unmatched: 8.

Turning to this clonotype: The germline gene is not matched at one end of the junction; a read error may be the cause. The rearrangement links TRBV5-1 to TRBJ1-2; 7 bases align to TRBD1. In germline, CDR1 is SGHRS, CDR2 YFSETQ. CDR3 length: 13 amino acids. CDR3 in DNA: TGTGCCAGCAGCTTAGGACAGGTGGATGGCTACACCTTC. It codes for CASSLGQVDGYTF.

This clonotype was counted ten times or more. The chain employs TRBV5-1 and TRBJ1-5, with 10 positions matching TRBD1. The CDR3 covers 15 residues. Germline loops: CDR1 SGHRS, CDR2 YFSETQ. The V segment lost 4 bases and the J segment 2 bases; nucleotides outside the gene matches: 3. CDR3 DNA: TGCGCCAGCAGCACCGGGACAGGGGGCAATCAGCCCCAGCATTTT. Translation gives CASSTGTGGNQPQHF.

The genes are TRBV7-9 and TRBJ2-3, with D perhaps matching TRBD2 (6 bases). Trimming removed 4 bases from V and 12 bases from J, with 14 bases in between. This CDR3 is built from 12 residues. Looked up from germline, CDR1 is SEHNR and CDR2 is FQNEAQ (reference sequence). CDR3 in amino acids: CASSSTGEIQYF. DNA for the CDR3: TGTGCCAGCAGCTCGACGGGGGAGATACAGTATTTT.

This clonotype was seen more than once but under ten times. This sequence joins TRBV7-9 and TRBJ1-2, with a possible D match to TRBD1 (5 bases). The CDR3 consists of 12 residues. Germline V gene data show CDR1 as SEHNR and CDR2 as FQNEAQ (reference sequence). V lost 1 base to trimming and J lost 9 bases, with 9 bases between them. CDR3 loop: CASSLVWGSYTF. Written as DNA, the CDR3 is TGTGCCAGCAGCTTAGTGTGGGGGAGCTACACCTTC. Drawing the rest from reference TRBV7-9 and TRBJ1-2, the complete variable domain is DTGVSQNPRHKITKRGQNVTFRCDPISEHNRLYWYRQTLGQGPEFLTYFQNEAQLEKSRLLSDRFSAERPKGSFSTLEIQRTEQGDSAMYLCASSLVWGSYTFGSGTRLTVV.

The rearrangement joins TRBV7-9 to TRBJ2-3; 8 bases fit TRBD2. This CDR3 comprises 18 residues. Losses at the gene ends were 5 bases for V and 0 bases for J; bases not matched to a gene: 13. Germline V gene lookup returns CDR1 SEHNR and CDR2 FQNEAQ (reference sequence). In nucleotides, the CDR3 is TGTGCCAGCAGCCCCCGAGGTAGCGGGATGTCAAGCACAGATACGCAGTATTTT. Protein sequence: CASSPRGSGMSSTDTQYF.

At least ten counts were recorded for this clonotype. The J gene is TRBJ2-7, the V gene TRBV6-6; weak D call: TRBD1 (5 bases). The V and J ends lost 6 bases and 2 bases respectively, with 8 bases between them. This CDR3 is built from 12 residues. The V gene's germline CDR1 is MNHNY and CDR2 SVGAGI (reference sequence). This CDR3 reads CASSRQPYEQYF. The CDR3 DNA reads TGTGCCAGCAGCCGACAGCCCTACGAGCAGTACTTC.

The chain is built from TRBV29-1 and TRBJ1-4; D remains unclear. Germline loops: CDR1 SQVTM, CDR2 ANQGSEA. The V end was cut by 5 bases, the J end by 4 bases, with 8 bases between. This CDR3 contains 12 residues. CDR3 nucleotides: TGCAGCGTTTGGGGTCTTAATGAAAAACTGTTTTTT. Amino acid sequence: CSVWGLNEKLFF.

This clonotype was recorded a few times. The rearrangement joins TRBV5-5 to TRBJ2-7; D unresolved. This CDR3 has 13 amino acids. The ends were cut back, 7 bases at V and 4 bases at J, with 15 bases in the middle. Germline-derived CDR1 and CDR2 are SGHKS and YYEKEE (reference sequence). CDR3 coding DNA: TGTGCCAGCGGATCCCAGTTGAAGTACGAGCAGTACTTC. This encodes CASGSQLKYEQYF.

This clonotype was seen a handful of times. The V call is TRBV24-1, the J call TRBJ2-2; perhaps TRBD1 as D (6 bases). This CDR3 comprises 15 residues. Looked up from germline, CDR1 is KGHDR and CDR2 is SFDVKD. V lost 6 bases and J 2 bases, leaving 12 bases between the germline ends. The CDR3 nucleotides are TGTGCCACCAGTTCCCGGGACACAAACACCGGGGAGCTGTTTTTT. Protein sequence: CATSSRDTNTGELFF.

The chain couples TRBV11-2 to TRBJ2-1; 9 bases align to TRBD2. Germline CDR1 SGHAT, CDR2 FQNNGV. This CDR3 is 17 amino acids long. Unmatched junction bases numbered 5, after V lost 0 bases and J lost 2 bases. CDR3 sequence reads: CASSLEASGVPYNEQFF. The CDR3 nucleotides are TGTGCCAGCAGCTTAGAGGCTAGCGGGGTCCCCTACAATGAGCAGTTCTTC.

The chain couples TRBV20-1 to TRBJ2-5, with D perhaps TRBD2 (5 bases). The V and J ends lost 7 bases and 0 bases respectively, with 6 bases between them. The CDR3 loop spans 11 amino acids. Germline V gives CDR1 DFQATT, CDR2 SNEGSKA (reference sequence). The CDR3 DNA reads TGCAGTGGCGGGTACCAAGAGACCCAGTACTTC. The encoded protein is CSGGYQETQYF.

This sequence joins TRBV5-1 and TRBJ2-1; possible D gene TRBD2, 5 bases. The CDR3 totals 12 residues. V was trimmed by 3 bases and J by 9 bases, leaving 10 bases between them. The germline gives CDR1 SGHRS, CDR2 YFSETQ. The CDR3 loop reads CASSSSAGEQFF. For the CDR3, the DNA is TGCGCCAGCAGCTCTTCGGCGGGTGAGCAGTTCTTC.

There are a few counts of this clonotype. The chain carries TRBV4-2 and TRBJ1-1; 11 bases align to TRBD1. The CDR3 is 15 residues long. Germline assignment: CDR1 LGHNA and CDR2 YNFKEQ. The ends lost 1 base at V and 7 bases at J; junction bases unmatched: 5. In nucleotides, the CDR3 is TGTGCCAGCAGCCAAGTGGACAGGGGGCTAATTGAAGCTTTCTTT. Its translation is CASSQVDRGLIEAFF.

The J gene is TRBJ2-1, the V gene TRBV27, with D possibly TRBD1 on 6 matching bases. The length of the CDR3 is 14 residues. Deletions cut 8 bases from V and 0 bases from J, with 11 bases between. Germline lookup yields CDR1 MNHEY and CDR2 SMNVEV (reference sequence). The CDR3 loop reads CASQYRASYNEQFF. The CDR3 nucleotides read TGTGCCAGCCAATACAGGGCCTCCTACAATGAGCAGTTCTTC.

This clonotype has more than one count but fewer than ten. The chain has TRBV7-9 and TRBJ1-4, with D unclear. The CDR3 is made up of 13 amino acids. The V gene's germline CDR1 is SEHNR and CDR2 FQNEAQ (reference sequence). Trimming removed 0 bases at V and 12 bases at J, with 11 bases between. This CDR3 is CASSLAEGEELFF. CDR3 DNA: TGTGCCAGCAGCTTAGCCGAAGGAGAGGAACTGTTTTTT. Complete variable domain (other parts from reference TRBV7-9 and TRBJ1-4): DTGVSQNPRHKITKRGQNVTFRCDPISEHNRLYWYRQTLGQGPEFLTYFQNEAQLEKSRLLSDRFSAERPKGSFSTLEIQRTEQGDSAMYLCASSLAEGEELFFGSGTQLSVL.

This clonotype occurred a few times. CDR3 sequence: CASTPGGAIYGYTF. The CDR3 DNA is TGTGCCAGCACCCCTGGGGGGGCGATCTATGGCTACACCTTC. The chain has TRBV12-3 or TRBV12-4 and TRBJ1-2; D is possibly TRBD1 (6 bases). Trimming cost V 7 bases and J 4 bases, with 16 bases left between them. The CDR3 is 14 residues long.

This clonotype was counted a few times. The rearrangement joins TRBV6-1 to TRBJ2-7; possibly TRBD1 for D (5 bases). V was pared by 4 bases and J by 3 bases, with 19 bases between. CDR1 is MNHNS, CDR2 SASEGT, per germline. The CDR3 totals 16 residues. In nucleotides, the CDR3 is TGTGCCAGCAGTGCCTATACAGGTGGCCCCTACTACGAGCAGTACTTC. This gives the protein CASSAYTGGPYYEQYF.

The V and J genes are TRBV2 and TRBJ2-1; 12 nucleotides match TRBD2. The CDR3 sequence is 16 residues long. The V gene's germline CDR1 is SNHLY and CDR2 FYNNEI. V shed 5 bases, J shed 10 bases, and the junction held 12 bases outside the gene matches. CDR3 in amino acids: CASSRRTSGMNYEQFF. CDR3 bases: TGTGCCAGCAGTCGTCGGACTAGCGGGATGAACTACGAGCAGTTCTTC.